The sequence of this TCR beta chain was determined in a study of T cell changes during pregnancy in multiple sclerosis. Produced via immunoSEQ multiplex PCR; TCRdb's table is partial and in-frame only. The sample consists of tens of thousands of clones, roughly 92% of them appearing once. V lost 0 bases to trimming and J lost 8 bases, with 22 bases between them. The CDR3 has 18 residues. The germline V gene has CDR1 LGHNA and CDR2 YSLEER. The rearrangement links TRBV4-3 to TRBJ1-4, with D perhaps matching TRBD1 (5 bases). The source was peripheral blood, collected after pregnancy. The receptor was derived from a female donor with multiple sclerosis, enrolled in a pregnancy study. The CDR3 DNA reads TGCGCCAGCAGCCAAGAAAGGAAAGGAGGAGGGGTGTACGAAAAACTGTTTTTT. It is translated as CASSQERKGGGVYEKLFF.